Presented here are 2 T cell receptor beta chains from one specimen sequenced in a study of blood T cells in healthy people across ages. Primed by a sample-barcoded 5' primer and a J-beta primer mix, a second PCR proceeded for roughly 7 to 12 cycles. MiXCR was run by TCRdb on the 5' RACE reads, yielding one entry per CDR3 protein. The sample carries more than 900,000 distinct CDR3 sequences, under 30% recorded once. These same data were also listed under a study on T cells of mothers and their children.

The sequencing sample was made of blood. The receptors originated from a girl aged 2-15 years in good health.

The chain employs TRBV28 and TRBJ2-7; no firm D call. The CDR3 has 15 amino acids. Per germline, CDR1 MDHEN and CDR2 SYDVKM. V lost 3 bases, J lost 2 bases, and 14 bases lay in between. The CDR3 nucleotides read TGTGCCAGCAGTTTGACCCCAGTCAATACCTACGAGCAGTACTTC. This gives the protein CASSLTPVNTYEQYF.

The rearrangement links TRBV20-1 to TRBJ2-5, with D maybe TRBD1 (5 bases). The germline V gene has CDR1 DFQATT and CDR2 SNEGSKA (reference sequence). The CDR3 is made up of 11 amino acids. The V end lost 5 bases, the J end lost 5 bases, and 9 bases lay between the germline ends. In nucleotides, the CDR3 is TGCAGTGCTGCGAAGGGGGAGACCCAGTACTTC. Protein: CSAAKGETQYF.